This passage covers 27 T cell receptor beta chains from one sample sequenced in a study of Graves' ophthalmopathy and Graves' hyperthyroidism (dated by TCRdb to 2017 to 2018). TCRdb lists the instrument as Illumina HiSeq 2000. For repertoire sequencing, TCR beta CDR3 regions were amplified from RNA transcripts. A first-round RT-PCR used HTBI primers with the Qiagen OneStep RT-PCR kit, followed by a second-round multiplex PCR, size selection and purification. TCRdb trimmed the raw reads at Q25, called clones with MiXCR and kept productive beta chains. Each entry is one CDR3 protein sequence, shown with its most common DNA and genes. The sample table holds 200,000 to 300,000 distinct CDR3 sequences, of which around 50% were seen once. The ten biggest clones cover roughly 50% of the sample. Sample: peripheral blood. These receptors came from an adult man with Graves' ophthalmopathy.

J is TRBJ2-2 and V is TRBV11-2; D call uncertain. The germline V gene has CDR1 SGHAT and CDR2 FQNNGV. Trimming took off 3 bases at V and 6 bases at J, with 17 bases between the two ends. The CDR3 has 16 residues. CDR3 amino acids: CASSFAVVSVSGELFF. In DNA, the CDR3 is TGTGCCAGCAGCTTCGCGGTTGTTAGTGTATCCGGGGAGCTGTTTTTT.

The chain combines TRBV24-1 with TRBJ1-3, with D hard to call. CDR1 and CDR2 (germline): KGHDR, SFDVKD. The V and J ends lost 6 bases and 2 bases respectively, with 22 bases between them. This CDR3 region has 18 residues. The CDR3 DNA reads TGTGCCACCAGTTGTCCCGGGTCTCACCATCGGACTGGAAACACCATATATTTT. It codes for CATSCPGSHHRTGNTIYF.

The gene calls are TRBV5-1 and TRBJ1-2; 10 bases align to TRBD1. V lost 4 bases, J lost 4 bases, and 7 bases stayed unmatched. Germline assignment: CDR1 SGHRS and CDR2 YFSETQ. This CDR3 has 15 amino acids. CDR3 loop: CASSVGTGVGYGYTF. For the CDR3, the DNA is TGCGCCAGCAGCGTTGGGACAGGGGTCGGCTATGGCTACACCTTC.

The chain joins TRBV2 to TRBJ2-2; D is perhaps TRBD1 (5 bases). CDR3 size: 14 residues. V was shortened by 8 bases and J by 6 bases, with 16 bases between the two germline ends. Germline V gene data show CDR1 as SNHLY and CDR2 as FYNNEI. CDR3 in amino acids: CASGAVVWPGELFF. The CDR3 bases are TGTGCCAGCGGGGCGGTTGTTTGGCCCGGGGAGCTGTTTTTT.

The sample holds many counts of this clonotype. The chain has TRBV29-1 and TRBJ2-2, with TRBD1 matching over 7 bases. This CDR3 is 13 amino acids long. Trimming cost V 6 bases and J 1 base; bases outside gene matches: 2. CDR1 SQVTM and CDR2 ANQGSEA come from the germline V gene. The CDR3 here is CSVDRENTGELFF. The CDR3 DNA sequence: TGCAGCGTCGACAGGGAGAACACCGGGGAGCTGTTTTTT.

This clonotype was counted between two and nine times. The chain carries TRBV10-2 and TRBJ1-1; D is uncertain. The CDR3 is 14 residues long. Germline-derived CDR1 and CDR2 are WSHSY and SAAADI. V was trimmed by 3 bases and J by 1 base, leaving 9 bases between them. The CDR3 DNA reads TGCGCCAGCAGTGATGAACAGACGAACACTGAAGCTTTCTTT. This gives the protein CASSDEQTNTEAFF.

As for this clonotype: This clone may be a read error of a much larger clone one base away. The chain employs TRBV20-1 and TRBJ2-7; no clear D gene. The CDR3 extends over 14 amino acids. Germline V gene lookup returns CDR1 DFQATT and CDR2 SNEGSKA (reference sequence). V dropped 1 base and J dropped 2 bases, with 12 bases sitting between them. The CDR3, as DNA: TGCAGTGCTAGAGCTCCAGAGAGCCCCTACGAGCAGTACTTC. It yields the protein CSARAPESPYEQYF.

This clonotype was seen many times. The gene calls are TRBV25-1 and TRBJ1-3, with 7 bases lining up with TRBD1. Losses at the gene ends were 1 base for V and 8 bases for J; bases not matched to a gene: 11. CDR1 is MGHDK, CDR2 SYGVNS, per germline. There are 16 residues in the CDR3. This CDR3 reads CASSESGGQRRHTIYF. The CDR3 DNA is TGTGCCAGCAGTGAATCGGGGGGACAGAGGCGTCACACCATATATTTT.

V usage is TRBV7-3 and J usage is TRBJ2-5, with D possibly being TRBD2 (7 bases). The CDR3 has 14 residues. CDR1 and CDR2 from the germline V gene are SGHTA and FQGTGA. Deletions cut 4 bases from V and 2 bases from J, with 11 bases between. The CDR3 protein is CASSSGGRQETQYF. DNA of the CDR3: TGTGCCAGCAGCTCGGGGGGCCGGCAAGAGACCCAGTACTTC.

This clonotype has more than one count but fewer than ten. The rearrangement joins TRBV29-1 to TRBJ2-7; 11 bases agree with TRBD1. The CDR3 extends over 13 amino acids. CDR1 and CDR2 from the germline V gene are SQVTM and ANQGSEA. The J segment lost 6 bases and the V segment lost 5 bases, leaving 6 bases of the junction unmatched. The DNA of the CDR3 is TGCAGCGTTCCCGGGACAGGGGGAAGCGAGCAGTACTTC. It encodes CSVPGTGGSEQYF.

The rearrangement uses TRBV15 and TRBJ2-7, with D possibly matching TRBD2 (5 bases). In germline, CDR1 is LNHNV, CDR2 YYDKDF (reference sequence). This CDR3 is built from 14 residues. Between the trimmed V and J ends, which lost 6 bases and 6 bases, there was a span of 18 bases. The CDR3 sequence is CATSRREGRSEQYF. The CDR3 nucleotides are TGTGCCACCAGTCGTCGAGAGGGTCGGAGCGAGCAGTACTTC. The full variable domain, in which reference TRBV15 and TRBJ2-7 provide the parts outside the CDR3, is DAMVIQNPRYQVTQFGKPVTLSCSQTLNHNVMYWYQQKSSQAPKLLFHYYDKDFNNEADTPDNFQSRRPNTSFCFLDIRSPGLGDTAMYLCATSRREGRSEQYFGPGTRLTVT.

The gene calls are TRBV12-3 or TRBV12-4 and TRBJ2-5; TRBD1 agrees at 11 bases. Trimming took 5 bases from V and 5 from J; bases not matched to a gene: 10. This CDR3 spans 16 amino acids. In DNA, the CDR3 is TGTGCCAGCAGTACCGGACGGACAGGGGGCGATGAGACCCAGTACTTC. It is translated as CASSTGRTGGDETQYF.

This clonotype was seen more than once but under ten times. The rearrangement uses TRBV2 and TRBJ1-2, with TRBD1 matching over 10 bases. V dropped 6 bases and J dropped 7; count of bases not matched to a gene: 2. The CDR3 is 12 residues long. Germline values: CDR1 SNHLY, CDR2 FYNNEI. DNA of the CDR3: TGTGCCAGCAGGACAGGGGGCTTTGGCTACACCTTC. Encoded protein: CASRTGGFGYTF.

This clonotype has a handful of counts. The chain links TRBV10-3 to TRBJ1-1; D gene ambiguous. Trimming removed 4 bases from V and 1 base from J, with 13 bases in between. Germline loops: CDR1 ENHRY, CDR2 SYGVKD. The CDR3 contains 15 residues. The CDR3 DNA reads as TGTGCCATCAGTGGGGGAAGACCGTCGAACACTGAAGCTTTCTTT. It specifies CAISGGRPSNTEAFF.

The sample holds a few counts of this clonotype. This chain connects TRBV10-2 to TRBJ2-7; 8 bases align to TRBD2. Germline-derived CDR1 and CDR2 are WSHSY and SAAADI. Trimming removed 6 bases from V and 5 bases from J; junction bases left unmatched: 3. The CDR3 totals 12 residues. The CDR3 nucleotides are TGCGCCAGCAGCGGGACTAGAAACGAGCAGTACTTC. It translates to CASSGTRNEQYF.

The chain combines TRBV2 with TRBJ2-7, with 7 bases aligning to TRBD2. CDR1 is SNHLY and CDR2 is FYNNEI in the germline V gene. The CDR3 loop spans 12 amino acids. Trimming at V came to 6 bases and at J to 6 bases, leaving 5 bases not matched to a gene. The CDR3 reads CASSWTRGEQYF. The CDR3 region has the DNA TGTGCCAGCAGCTGGACTAGAGGCGAGCAGTACTTC. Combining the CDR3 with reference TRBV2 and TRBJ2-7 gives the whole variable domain EPEVTQTPSHQVTQMGQEVILRCVPISNHLYFYWYRQILGQKVEFLVSFYNNEISEKSEIFDDQFSVERPDGSNFTLKIRSTKLEDSAMYFCASSWTRGEQYFGPGTRLTVT.

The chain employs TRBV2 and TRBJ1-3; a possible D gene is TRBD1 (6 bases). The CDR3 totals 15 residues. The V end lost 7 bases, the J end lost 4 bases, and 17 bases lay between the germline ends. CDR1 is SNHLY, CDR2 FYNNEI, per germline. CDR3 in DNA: TGTGCCAGCATTGAGGGCCAAGGGGGAGGAAACACCATATATTTT. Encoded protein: CASIEGQGGGNTIYF.

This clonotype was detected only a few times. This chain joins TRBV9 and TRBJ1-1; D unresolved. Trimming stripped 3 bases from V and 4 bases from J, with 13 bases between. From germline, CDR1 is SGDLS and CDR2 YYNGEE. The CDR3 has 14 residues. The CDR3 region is CASSAMGIGTEAFF. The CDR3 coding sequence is TGTGCCAGCAGCGCCATGGGGATTGGCACTGAAGCTTTCTTT.

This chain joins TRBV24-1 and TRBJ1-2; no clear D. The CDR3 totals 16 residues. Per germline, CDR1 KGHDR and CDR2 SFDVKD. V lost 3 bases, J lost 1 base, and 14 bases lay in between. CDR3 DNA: TGTGCCACCAGTGATGCCTCCGGGAAAAATAACTATGGCTACACCTTC. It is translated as CATSDASGKNNYGYTF.

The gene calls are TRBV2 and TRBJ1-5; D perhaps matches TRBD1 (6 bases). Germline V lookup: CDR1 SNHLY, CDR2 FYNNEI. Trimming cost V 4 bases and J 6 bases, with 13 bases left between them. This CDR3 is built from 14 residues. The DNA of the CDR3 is TGTGCCAGCAGTGGATCCGCAGGGGTTCAGCCCCAGCATTTT. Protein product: CASSGSAGVQPQHF.

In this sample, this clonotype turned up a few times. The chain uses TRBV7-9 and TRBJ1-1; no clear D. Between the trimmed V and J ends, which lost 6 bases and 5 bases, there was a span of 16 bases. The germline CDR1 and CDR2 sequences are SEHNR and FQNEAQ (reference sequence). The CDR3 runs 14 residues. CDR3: CASSTRWGGTEAFF. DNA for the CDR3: TGTGCCAGCAGTACGAGGTGGGGTGGAACTGAAGCTTTCTTT.

The DNA for the CDR3 is TGTGCCAGCAGCCCTTACACCCGTGGAGGGCGTTACGAGCAGTACTTC. This codes for CASSPYTRGGRYEQYF. The rearrangement links TRBV7-9 to TRBJ2-7; a possible D gene is TRBD2 (6 bases). In germline, CDR1 is SEHNR, CDR2 FQNEAQ (reference sequence). This CDR3 has 16 residues. V was trimmed by 5 bases and J by 4 bases, leaving 21 bases between them.

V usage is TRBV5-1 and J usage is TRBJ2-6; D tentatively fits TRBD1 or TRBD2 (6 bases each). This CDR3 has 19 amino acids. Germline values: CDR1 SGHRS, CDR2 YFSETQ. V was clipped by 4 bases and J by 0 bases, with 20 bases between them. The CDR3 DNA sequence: TGCGCCAGCAGCGGTGGGGGGCCAGTGCTACGCTCTGGGGCCAACGTCCTGACTTTC. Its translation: CASSGGGPVLRSGANVLTF.

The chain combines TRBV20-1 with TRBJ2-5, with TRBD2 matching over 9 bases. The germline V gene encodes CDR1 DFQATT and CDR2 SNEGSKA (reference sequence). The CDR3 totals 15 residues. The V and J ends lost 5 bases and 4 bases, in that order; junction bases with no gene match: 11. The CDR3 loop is CSAGRSGRFIETQYF. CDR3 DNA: TGCAGTGCTGGCCGTAGCGGGAGATTTATAGAGACCCAGTACTTC.

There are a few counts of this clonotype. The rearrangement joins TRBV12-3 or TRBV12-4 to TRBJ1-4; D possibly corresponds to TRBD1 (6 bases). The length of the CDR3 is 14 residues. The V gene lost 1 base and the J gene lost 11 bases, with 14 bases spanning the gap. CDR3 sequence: CASSLGGTPDKLFF. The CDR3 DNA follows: TGTGCCAGCAGTTTAGGTGGGACACCCGACAAACTGTTTTTT.

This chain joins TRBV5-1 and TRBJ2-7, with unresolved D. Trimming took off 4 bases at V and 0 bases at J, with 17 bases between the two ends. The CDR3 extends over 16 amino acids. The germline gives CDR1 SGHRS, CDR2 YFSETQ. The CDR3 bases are TGCGCCAGCAGCCCGATAACCCTGTCCCCCTCCTACGAGCAGTACTTC. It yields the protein CASSPITLSPSYEQYF.

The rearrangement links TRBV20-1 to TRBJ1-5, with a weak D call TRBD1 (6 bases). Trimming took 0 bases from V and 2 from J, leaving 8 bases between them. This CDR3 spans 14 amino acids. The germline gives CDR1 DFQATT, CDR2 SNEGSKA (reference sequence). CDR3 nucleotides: TGCAGTGCTAGAGACAGGGGAGGCAATCAGCCCCAGCATTTT. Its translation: CSARDRGGNQPQHF.